The entry below describes one TCR beta chain. Deletions cut 5 bases from V and 1 base from J, with 14 bases between. The CDR3 is made up of 15 amino acids. Per the germline V gene, CDR1 is KGHSH and CDR2 is LQKENI. These data come from a study of T-cell reconstitution after alpha-beta-depleted transplantation in children. Unique molecular identifiers tagged the TCRbeta library. Using its own MiXCR run on the PCR reads, TCRdb lists one record per CDR3 protein. This table holds around 480,000 distinct CDR3 sequences, approximately 30% found once. The receptor was derived from a human donor who donated a stem cell graft to a child with aplastic anemia. The genes are TRBV18 and TRBJ2-5, with no clear D. Sequencing used PBMCs from the stem cell graft donor, obtained from the stem cell graft. The CDR3 DNA reads TGTGCCAGCTCATCGGTAGGGATTCCCCAAGAGACCCAGTACTTC. It translates to CASSSVGIPQETQYF.